The 21 T cell receptor beta chains below were found in one sample sequenced in a study of T cells after yellow fever vaccination. TCRdb independently ran MiXCR on the 5' RACE reads; one entry per CDR3 protein. The sample contains approximately 610,000 distinct CDR3 sequences, about 15% of which appear only once. The input for sequencing was PBMCs, taken more than 4 days after the first yellow fever vaccination. The receptors were sampled from a man between 18 and 29 years old who received the YFV17D yellow fever vaccine.

A few counts support this clonotype. The V and J genes are TRBV20-1 and TRBJ2-2, with a weak D call TRBD2 (7 bases). In germline, CDR1 is DFQATT, CDR2 SNEGSKA (reference sequence). With 4 bases removed from V and 2 bases from J, the gap between germline ends came to 14 bases. The CDR3 consists of 15 residues. CDR3 in DNA: TGCAGTGCTATCACGGGGGGCCCTAACACCGGGGAGCTGTTTTTT. Translation: CSAITGGPNTGELFF.

This clonotype has ten or more counts. The chain combines TRBV12-3 or TRBV12-4 with TRBJ1-6; D is possibly TRBD1 (6 bases). V shed 7 bases and J shed 10 bases, with 20 bases lying between them. This CDR3 is 15 amino acids long. As DNA, the CDR3 is TGTGCCAGCACCCCAGGGGCAGGGTTAGGGTCACCCCTCCACTTT. Its protein product is CASTPGAGLGSPLHF.

J is TRBJ2-7 and V is TRBV9, with 7 bases aligning to TRBD1. This CDR3 contains 15 residues. V gave up 3 bases and J gave up 6 bases; unmatched junction bases: 12. Per the germline V gene, CDR1 is SGDLS and CDR2 is YYNGEE. The CDR3 coding sequence is TGTGCCAGCAGCGCTACCGGGACAGCCTCTGGCGAGCAGTACTTC. It yields the protein CASSATGTASGEQYF.

This clonotype was recorded a few times. The chain has TRBV12-3 or TRBV12-4 and TRBJ1-5; 7 nucleotides match TRBD1. V lost 5 bases to trimming and J lost 6 bases; unmatched junction nucleotides: 10. The CDR3 sequence is 15 residues long. DNA of the CDR3: TGTGCCAGCAGTAAGGACAGGACTTTGGGTCAGCCCCAGCATTTT. Its translation: CASSKDRTLGQPQHF.

This clonotype was observed at least ten times. V and J are TRBV5-1 and TRBJ2-3, with D possibly TRBD2 on 6 matching bases. CDR1 and CDR2 from the germline V gene are SGHRS and YFSETQ. The V and J ends lost 4 bases and 2 bases respectively, with 11 bases between them. The CDR3 spans 14 residues. The CDR3 nucleotides are TGCGCCAGCAGCATCGGACTACCCACAGATACGCAGTATTTT. This codes for CASSIGLPTDTQYF. The full variable domain, rest sourced from reference TRBV5-1 and TRBJ2-3, is KAGVTQTPRYLIKTRGQQVTLSCSPISGHRSVSWYQQTPGQGLQFLFEYFSETQRNKGNFPGRFSGRQFSNSRSEMNVSTLELGDSALYLCASSIGLPTDTQYFGPGTRLTVL.

A few counts support this clonotype. The rearrangement joins TRBV6-1 to TRBJ1-6; unclear D gene. Trimming pared 5 bases from V and 0 bases from J, leaving 11 bases between. CDR3 length equals 16 residues. Germline assignment: CDR1 MNHNS and CDR2 SASEGT. The CDR3 bases are TGTGCCAGCAGTCCTACCTGGAGCTCCTATAATTCACCCCTCCACTTT. Amino acid sequence: CASSPTWSSYNSPLHF.

The chain recombines TRBV6-2 or TRBV6-3 with TRBJ2-6; D is undetermined. Trimming shortened V by 7 bases and J by 0 bases, and 4 bases separated the two germline ends. The germline CDR1 and CDR2 sequences are MNHEY and SVGEGT. This CDR3 comprises 13 residues. The CDR3 DNA is TGTGCCAGCAAGCGCTCTGGGGCCAACGTCCTGACTTTC. Its protein is CASKRSGANVLTF.

This clonotype was counted only a few times. The gene calls are TRBV5-1 and TRBJ1-1; perhaps TRBD1 as D (5 bases). This CDR3 has 16 amino acids. The germline gives CDR1 SGHRS, CDR2 YFSETQ. Trimming stripped 0 bases from V and 5 bases from J, with 17 bases between. The DNA for the CDR3 is TGCGCCAGCAGCTTGGGGCCCCAAGCAGGGAATACTGAAGCTTTCTTT. This gives the protein CASSLGPQAGNTEAFF. Filled out from reference TRBV5-1 and TRBJ1-1, the complete variable domain reads KAGVTQTPRYLIKTRGQQVTLSCSPISGHRSVSWYQQTPGQGLQFLFEYFSETQRNKGNFPGRFSGRQFSNSRSEMNVSTLELGDSALYLCASSLGPQAGNTEAFFGQGTRLTVV.

The sample holds a few counts of this clonotype. The V gene is TRBV5-5, the J gene TRBJ1-6; the D is unclear. Germline loops: CDR1 SGHKS, CDR2 YYEKEE (reference sequence). The length of the CDR3 is 15 residues. Trimming left V 4 bases short and J 9 bases short, with 17 bases between. The CDR3 region has the DNA TGTGCCAGCAGCGCCGGGCCCGAAAAGGGTTCACCCCTCCACTTT. This encodes CASSAGPEKGSPLHF.

This clonotype has more than one count but fewer than ten. The rearrangement links TRBV20-1 to TRBJ2-1; D gene unclear. Trimming removed 3 bases at V and 0 bases at J, with 6 bases between. The CDR3 runs 13 residues. Per germline, CDR1 DFQATT and CDR2 SNEGSKA (reference sequence). Here the CDR3 DNA reads TGCAGTGCTAGGAAGGGCTCCTACAATGAGCAGTTCTTC. Translation gives CSARKGSYNEQFF.

This clonotype was detected only a few times. The chain joins TRBV2 to TRBJ2-1, with TRBD2 identical over 7 bases. The CDR3 consists of 15 residues. Trimming took 0 bases from V and 2 from J; bases not matched to a gene: 1. CDR1 and CDR2 (germline): SNHLY, FYNNEI. This chain's CDR3 is CASSEASGAYNEQFF. CDR3 DNA: TGTGCCAGCAGTGAAGCAAGCGGGGCCTACAATGAGCAGTTCTTC.

This chain uses TRBV12-5 with TRBJ2-2; TRBD1 is a possible D gene (5 bases). The length of the CDR3 is 16 residues. CDR1 is LGHNT, CDR2 FRNRAP, per germline. Trimming cost V 6 bases and J 5 bases, with 19 bases left between them. CDR3 in amino acids: CASGHPGKGKTGELFF. DNA of the CDR3: TGTGCTAGTGGCCACCCAGGGAAGGGAAAAACCGGGGAGCTGTTTTTT. The full variable domain, in which reference TRBV12-5 and TRBJ2-2 provide the parts outside the CDR3, is DARVTQTPRHKVTEMGQEVTMRCQPILGHNTVFWYRQTMMQGLELLAYFRNRAPLDDSGMPKDRFSAEMPDATLATLKIQPSEPRDSAVYFCASGHPGKGKTGELFFGEGSRLTVL.

Only a few counts were recorded for this clonotype. This rearrangement joins TRBV18 to TRBJ2-2; D remains ambiguous. Germline V gene sequence: CDR1 KGHSH, CDR2 LQKENI. The V gene lost 1 base and the J gene lost 3 bases, with 12 bases spanning the gap. The CDR3 extends over 16 amino acids. CDR3 amino acids: CASSPHSTRDTGELFF. CDR3 DNA sequence: TGTGCCAGCTCACCACACTCGACTCGAGACACCGGGGAGCTGTTTTTT.

The V gene is TRBV7-2, the J gene TRBJ1-4, with D perhaps matching TRBD1 (6 bases). Trimming left V 5 bases short and J 9 bases short, with 16 bases between. The CDR3 consists of 14 residues. CDR1 and CDR2 (germline): SGHTA, FQGNSA. The CDR3 region is CASSPRGRGQKLFF. CDR3 nucleotide sequence: TGTGCCAGCAGCCCGCGGGGCAGGGGACAAAAACTGTTTTTT. Based on the CDR3 plus reference TRBV7-2 and TRBJ1-4, the full variable domain is GAGVSQSPSNKVTEKGKDVELRCDPISGHTALYWYRQSLGQGLEFLIYFQGNSAPDKSGLPSDRFSAERTGGSVSTLTIQRTQQEDSAVYLCASSPRGRGQKLFFGSGTQLSVL.

This clonotype was detected ten times or more. The gene calls are TRBV4-2 and TRBJ2-2; D is possibly TRBD1 (7 bases). The CDR3 has 15 amino acids. Trimming left V 1 base short and J 7 bases short, with 13 bases between. CDR1 and CDR2 from the germline V gene are LGHNA and YNFKEQ. CDR3 protein: CASSQGQGGDGELFF. CDR3 nucleotides: TGTGCCAGCAGCCAAGGACAGGGAGGCGACGGGGAGCTGTTTTTT.

The table lists this clonotype with a few counts. The V gene is TRBV20-1, the J gene TRBJ2-7; maybe TRBD1 (6 bases). The V end lost 4 bases, the J end lost 2 bases, and 12 bases lay between the germline ends. Germline-derived CDR1 and CDR2 are DFQATT and SNEGSKA (reference sequence). The CDR3 length is 13 residues. The CDR3 sequence: CSATPGVAYEQYF. CDR3 DNA: TGCAGTGCTACTCCAGGGGTTGCCTACGAGCAGTACTTC.

The genes are TRBV5-1 and TRBJ2-5, with 7 bases that match TRBD1. J gave up 5 bases and V 5 bases, and 12 bases lay outside the gene matches. Germline values: CDR1 SGHRS, CDR2 YFSETQ. The CDR3 is 15 residues long. Here the CDR3 DNA reads TGCGCCAGCAGGACTGGCCCCACAGGGGACGAGACCCAGTACTTC. This codes for CASRTGPTGDETQYF.

V usage is TRBV6-1 and J usage is TRBJ1-5, with 7 bases fitting TRBD1. Germline V gene lookup returns CDR1 MNHNS and CDR2 SASEGT. Trimming at V came to 4 bases and at J to 4 bases, leaving 13 bases not matched to a gene. The CDR3 is 17 amino acids. The CDR3 reads CASSGTSSARGNQPQHF. CDR3 nucleotide sequence: TGTGCCAGCAGTGGAACCTCTTCGGCCAGGGGGAATCAGCCCCAGCATTTT.

The genes are TRBV6-5 and TRBJ1-6; no clear D gene. The CDR3 extends over 13 amino acids. Looked up from germline, CDR1 is MNHEY and CDR2 is SVGAGI. V lost 0 bases, J lost 14 bases, and 11 bases lay in between. The CDR3 is CASSYSVYAALHF. For the CDR3, the DNA is TGTGCCAGCAGTTACTCGGTTTATGCGGCCCTCCACTTT.

The CDR3 here is CASSPGTGTVGYEQYF. CDR3 coding DNA: TGCGCCAGCAGTCCCGGGACAGGGACAGTGGGCTACGAGCAGTACTTC. The chain joins TRBV10-2 to TRBJ2-7, with TRBD1 matching over 9 bases. The CDR3 totals 16 residues. Germline-derived CDR1 and CDR2 are WSHSY and SAAADI. The ends lost 5 bases at V and 3 bases at J; junction bases unmatched: 11.

This clonotype turned up a few times. The rearrangement links TRBV11-2 to TRBJ2-3; no clear D gene. Germline CDR1 is SGHAT and CDR2 is FQNNGV. The V gene lost 5 bases and the J gene lost 1 base, with 13 bases spanning the gap. This CDR3 has 15 residues. Here the CDR3 DNA reads TGTGCCAGCAGCCATGCGGCGGATGGCACAGATACGCAGTATTTT. It specifies CASSHAADGTDTQYF. The entire variable domain, with the rest obtained from reference TRBV11-2 and TRBJ2-3, is as follows: EAGVAQSPRYKIIEKRQSVAFWCNPISGHATLYWYQQILGQGPKLLIQFQNNGVVDDSQLPKDRFSAERLKGVDSTLKIQPAKLEDSAVYLCASSHAADGTDTQYFGPGTRLTVL.